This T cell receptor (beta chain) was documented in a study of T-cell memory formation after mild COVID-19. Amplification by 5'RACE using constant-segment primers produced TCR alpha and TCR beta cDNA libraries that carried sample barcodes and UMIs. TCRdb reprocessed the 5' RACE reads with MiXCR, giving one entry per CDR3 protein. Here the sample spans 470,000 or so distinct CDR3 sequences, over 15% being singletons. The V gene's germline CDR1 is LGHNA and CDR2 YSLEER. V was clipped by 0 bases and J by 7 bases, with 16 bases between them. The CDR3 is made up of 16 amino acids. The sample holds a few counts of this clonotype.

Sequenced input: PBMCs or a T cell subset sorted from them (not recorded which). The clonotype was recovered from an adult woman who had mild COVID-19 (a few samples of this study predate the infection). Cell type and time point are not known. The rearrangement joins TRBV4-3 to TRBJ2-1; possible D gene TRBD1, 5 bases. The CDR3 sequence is CASSQEARVPVNEQFF. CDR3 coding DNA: TGCGCCAGCAGCCAAGAGGCCAGGGTCCCCGTGAATGAGCAGTTCTTC.